This TCR beta chain derives from a study of CD8 T cells in Susac syndrome. Peripheral blood CD8+ and CD4+ T cells were profiled by TCR beta sequencing. Controls matched for age and sex were healthy donors. It was with random hexamers that 0.5 to 1 ug RNA was reverse transcribed. TCRdb processed the immunoSEQ multiplex PCR reads anew with MiXCR; each CDR3 protein has one entry. The sample holds around 190,000 distinct CDR3 sequences, about 94% seen once. V was clipped by 1 base and J by 6 bases; unmatched bases: 10. This CDR3 is built from 16 residues. Germline-derived CDR1 and CDR2 are SGHKS and YYEKEE (reference sequence).

The receptor comes from a human donor in good health. The sequenced sample consisted of CD4+ T cells from PBMCs. V is TRBV5-5 and J is TRBJ2-7, with TRBD1 matching 10 bases. The CDR3 coding sequence is TGTGCCAGCAGCTTGTATATGACAGGGGGCTTCGGCGAGCAGTACTTC. Translation gives CASSLYMTGGFGEQYF.